These T cell receptor beta chains were read from a single sample in a study of tumor-infiltrating lymphocytes in oesophageal squamous cell carcinoma. A single record per CDR3 protein comes from TCRdb applying MiXCR to the PCR reads. Altogether 20,000 to 30,000 distinct CDR3 sequences are present, around 40% being singletons, with the ten largest covering around 23%. Sequenced input: esophageal tumor tissue. The origin of the receptors is a male donor with esophageal squamous cell carcinoma. The CDR3 runs from the conserved cysteine through the conserved F or W. The D gene is left open where the match is weak. The size field is filled for only some rows; it gives once, few, many or a size class.

d_call j_call v_call clone_size cdr3_nt cdr3_aa
- TRBJ2-7 TRBV12-3/TRBV12-4 medium-sized TGTGCCAGCAGTTTCCTAGTGGTGCGGAACGAGCAGTACTTC CASSFLVVRNEQYF
- TRBJ1-2 TRBV6-1 - TGTGCCAGCAGAGGGTCAGGCAACTATGGCTACACCTTC CASRGSGNYGYTF
- TRBJ1-1 TRBV19 many TGTGCCAGTACGGACAGAGTGAACACTGAAGCTTTCTTT CASTDRVNTEAFF
- TRBJ2-1 TRBV5-4 many TGTGCCAGCAACCGAGATAATTCACCCCTCCACTTC CASNRDNSPLHF
- TRBJ1-4 TRBV5-4 few TGTGCCAGCAGCTTGTTGGGGGTAGGAACTAATGAAAAACTGTTTTTT CASSLLGVGTNEKLFF
- TRBJ2-1 TRBV29-1 - TGCAGCGTTGAAGATGGAGGCGGAAATGAGCAGTTCTTC CSVEDGGGNEQFF
- TRBJ2-5 TRBV6-5 - TGTGCCAGCAGTTACGGCAGGATTAGCACAGATACGCAGTACTTC CASSYGRISTDTQYF
- TRBJ2-7 TRBV12-3/TRBV12-4 many TGTGCCAGCAGTTTATGGGGGGAGGCGGCCTACAATGAGCAGTACTTC CASSLWGEAAYNEQYF
- TRBJ2-3 TRBV28 few TGTGCCAGCAGTCCCCTGGCCGGAGGGGGGGATACGCAGTATTTT CASSPLAGGGDTQYF
- TRBJ2-3 TRBV5-1 many TGCGCCAGCAGCCCCGGGACTCAACCAACAGATACGCAGTATTTT CASSPGTQPTDTQYF
TRBD1 TRBJ1-2 TRBV4-2 - TGTGCCAGCAGCCAAGAAGGGACAGGGCGAGGCTACACCTTC CASSQEGTGRGYTF
TRBD2 TRBJ2-5 TRBV7-2 - TGTGCCAGCAGCTTAGGGAGCGGGAGGGATGAGCAGTACTTC CASSLGSGRDEQYF
- TRBJ2-7 TRBV7-2 - TGTGCCAGCAGCTTAGGGTCCGGGGACTCGGAGCAGTACTTC CASSLGSGDSEQYF
- TRBJ2-5 TRBV5-1 many TGCGCCAGCAGAATTAGAGAGACCCAGTACTTC CASRIRETQYF
- TRBJ2-7 TRBV7-6 - TGTGCCAGCAGCTTATGTGGGACCGAATACGAGCAGTACTTC CASSLCGTEYEQYF
TRBD2 TRBJ2-5 TRBV7-3 - TGTGCCAGCAGCATTACCGGCGGGAGCAATGAGCAGTACTTC CASSITGGSNEQYF
- TRBJ2-7 TRBV7-4 - TGTGCCAGCAGCCGCGGGATCTCCAATGAGCAGTACTTC CASSRGISNEQYF
TRBD2 TRBJ2-1 TRBV7-9 - TGTGCCAGCAGAGCTGGGACTAGCGGGAGTTACAATGAGCAGTTCTTC CASRAGTSGSYNEQFF
TRBD1 TRBJ2-5 TRBV27 - TGTGCCAGCAGTGCACAGGGGGGACAAGAGACCCAGTACTTC CASSAQGGQETQYF
- TRBJ2-7 TRBV9 few TGTGCCAGCAGCGAGGGGGGGGAAGGCTACGAGCAGTACTTC CASSEGGEGYEQYF
TRBD2 TRBJ2-1 TRBV4-1 many TGCGCCAGCAGCCACCCCGGGACTAGCGATAACTCCTACAATGAGCAGTTCTTC CASSHPGTSDNSYNEQFF
- TRBJ2-1 TRBV5-4 - TGTGCCAGCAGCTTTGGAGCCACAGGGTATGAGCAGTTCTTC CASSFGATGYEQFF
- TRBJ2-4 TRBV7-6 - - CASSLGGGVQLHLRF
- TRBJ2-7 TRBV28 medium-sized TGTGCCAGCAGGGGGCGCTCGGCTGGTGAACGTGAGCAGTACTTC CASRGRSAGEREQYF
TRBD2 TRBJ2-5 TRBV6-1 - TGTGCCAGCAGTGAAGCTAGCGGGGGCCAAGAGACCCAGTACTTC CASSEASGGQETQYF
- TRBJ1-4 TRBV28 many TGTGCCAGCAGAGAAGGAGGGGCCTTTAATGAAAAACTGTTTTTT CASREGGAFNEKLFF
TRBD1 TRBJ1-3 TRBV6-1 many TGTGCCAGCGGGGGACAGGCGAGCTCTGGAAACACCATATATTTT CASGGQASSGNTIYF
- TRBJ2-3 TRBV7-9 medium-sized TGTGCCAGCAGCTTCACCCAAAGCACAGATACGCAGTATTTT CASSFTQSTDTQYF
- TRBJ2-2 TRBV19 many TGTGCCAGTAGTGCCCAGTACGGGGAGCTGTTTTTT CASSAQYGELFF
- TRBJ2-7 TRBV7-2 - TGTGCCAGCAGCTACGGGAGAGACTACGAGCAGTACTTC CASSYGRDYEQYF
- TRBJ2-3 TRBV18 many TGTGCCAGCTCACCACCGGAGGCAGATACGCAGTATTTT CASSPPEADTQYF
TRBD1 TRBJ1-5 TRBV6-1 - TGTGCCAGCAGTGAGAACAGGGGAGGGGGCCAGCCCCAGCATTTT CASSENRGGGQPQHF
- TRBJ2-3 TRBV5-1 many TGCGCCAGCAGCTTGGCGAACACAGATACGCAGTATTTT CASSLANTDTQYF
- TRBJ2-7 TRBV7-9 once TGTGCCAGCAGGCCGGGGCCACATGAGCAGTACTTC CASRPGPHEQYF
- TRBJ2-5 TRBV5-1 many TGCGCCAGCAGCTTGGGAGAGGGTTTAGGGGAAGAGACCCAGTACTTC CASSLGEGLGEETQYF
- TRBJ1-2 TRBV6-1 many TGTGCCAGCTGGGGGTCATATGGCTACACCTTC CASWGSYGYTF
TRBD1 TRBJ2-7 TRBV28 many TGTGCCAGCAGTTCCCCTGGACAGGCCTCCTACGAGCAGTACTTC CASSSPGQASYEQYF
TRBD1 TRBJ2-1 TRBV28 - TGTGCCAGCCGGACAGGGGTCAATGAGCAGTTCTTC CASRTGVNEQFF
TRBD2 TRBJ2-5 TRBV11-3 few TGTGCCAGCAGCGCCGGGACTAGCGGGAGTGGGAAGACCCAGTACTTC CASSAGTSGSGKTQYF
- TRBJ1-2 TRBV27 few TGTGCCAGCAGTTTAGTTTCGGGGGCGAAAGGCTACAACTTC CASSLVSGAKGYNF
- TRBJ2-1 TRBV5-1 - TGCGCCAGCAGCTACGGGACGTCCGGGACGGGAGCCTACGAGCAGTTCTTC CASSYGTSGTGAYEQFF
TRBD1 TRBJ2-7 TRBV7-6 - TGTGCCAGCAGCTCAGGGACAGGGAGCTCCTACGAGCAGTACTTC CASSSGTGSSYEQYF
TRBD2 TRBJ2-7 TRBV7-8 many TGTGCCAGCAGCTTATTGCTAGCGGGAGGAGAGAGCGTCCTCGAGCAGTACTTC CASSLLLAGGESVLEQYF
TRBD2 TRBJ2-3 TRBV6-1 - TGTGCCAGCAGTGACGGGCGGAGACTAGCGGGAGGTTGGTTAGATACGCAGTATTTT CASSDGRRLAGGWLDTQYF
TRBD2 TRBJ2-7 TRBV12-3/TRBV12-4 - TGTGCCAGCAAACTAGCGGGGGGGTACAATGAGCAGTACTTC CASKLAGGYNEQYF
TRBD2 TRBJ2-3 TRBV7-2 - TGTGCCAGCAGCTTAGGACGGGAGGGCCTAAATACGCAGTATTTT CASSLGREGLNTQYF
TRBD1 TRBJ1-2 TRBV6-6 - TGTGCCAGCAGCAGAGATTCCGGGACAGACAATGGCTACACCTTC CASSRDSGTDNGYTF
TRBD2 TRBJ2-5 TRBV12-3/TRBV12-4 - TGTGCCAGCAGCGCTGGACTAGCGGGATGGGAGACCCAGTACTTC CASSAGLAGWETQYF
- TRBJ1-1 TRBV18 - TGTGCCAGCTCACCAGGCCTCGTTACTAATACTGAAGCTTTCTTT CASSPGLVTNTEAFF